Listed here are 32 T cell receptor beta chains from one sample, sequenced in a study of control samples from healthy donors and cancer patients. Only in-frame clones appear in the TCRdb table, and some are missing; sequencing was by immunoSEQ multiplex PCR. This table holds about 12,000 clones, approximately 95% found once. Sequencing used PBMCs. The origin of the receptors is a man aged 70 or older with head and neck cancer.

The CDR3 bases are TGTGCCACCAGCAGGGGAGACGGTAGCAATCAGCCCCAGCATTTT. This sequence encodes CATSRGDGSNQPQHF. The V gene is TRBV15, the J gene TRBJ1-5; D ambiguous. Germline loops: CDR1 LNHNV, CDR2 YYDKDF (reference sequence). Trimming shortened V by 3 bases and J by 0 bases, and 9 bases separated the two germline ends. This CDR3 comprises 15 residues.

The chain has TRBV19 and TRBJ1-2; D is ambiguous. The CDR3 sequence is 11 residues long. CDR1 and CDR2 (germline): LNHDA, SQIVND (reference sequence). Trimming took off 5 bases at V and 10 bases at J, with 11 bases between the two ends. Written as DNA, the CDR3 is TGTGCCAGTAGTGTAACATGGAACTACACCTTC. Its translation is CASSVTWNYTF.

The V call is TRBV9, the J call TRBJ2-1, with TRBD2 matching over 7 bases. This CDR3 has 17 amino acids. Germline CDR1 reads SGDLS; CDR2 reads YYNGEE. Trimming at V came to 0 bases and at J to 0 bases, leaving 6 bases not matched to a gene. The CDR3 coding sequence is TGTGCCAGCAGCGTAGCCCCGGGACTAAGCTCCTACAATGAGCAGTTCTTC. This codes for CASSVAPGLSSYNEQFF.

The gene calls are TRBV5-6 and TRBJ2-7; TRBD2 matches 7 bases. V shed 1 base and J 4 bases; nucleotides not matched to a gene: 8. This CDR3 comprises 15 residues. Germline-derived CDR1 and CDR2 are SGHDT and YYEEEE. CDR3 in amino acids: CASSLFWSSGYEQYF. The CDR3 bases are TGTGCCAGCAGCTTGTTTTGGTCTAGCGGTTACGAGCAGTACTTC.

The chain has TRBV2 and TRBJ2-3; 8 bases map to TRBD2. Trimming at V came to 6 bases and at J to 4 bases, leaving 6 bases not matched to a gene. Germline lookup yields CDR1 SNHLY and CDR2 FYNNEI. The CDR3 runs 14 residues. The DNA for the CDR3 is TGTGCCAGCAGATCGGGAGGGGGTGCAGATACGCAGTATTTT. Translated: CASRSGGGADTQYF.

The chain carries TRBV3-1 (or the pseudogene TRBV3-2) and TRBJ1-1, with no clear D. Trimming took 0 bases from V and 7 from J, leaving 9 bases between them. CDR1 and CDR2 from the germline V gene are LGHDT and YNNKEL (reference sequence). This CDR3 region has 13 residues. The CDR3 loop reads CASSQEGGIEAFF. The CDR3 DNA reads as TGTGCCAGCAGCCAAGAAGGTGGGATTGAAGCTTTCTTT.

This rearrangement joins TRBV9 to TRBJ2-7; TRBD2 matches at 10 bases. Unmatched junction bases numbered 11, after V lost 4 bases and J lost 7 bases. The germline CDR1 and CDR2 sequences are SGDLS and YYNGEE. The length of the CDR3 is 15 residues. DNA of the CDR3: TGTGCCAGCAGCTTTGCTCTAGCGGGAGTCGGGGAGCAGTACTTC. Its protein product is CASSFALAGVGEQYF.

The genes are TRBV6-5 and TRBJ1-3, with D perhaps TRBD1 (5 bases). V was clipped by 3 bases and J by 4 bases, with 16 bases between them. Germline CDR1 is MNHEY and CDR2 is SVGAGI. The CDR3 length is 16 residues. This chain's CDR3 is CASSYSVGGPGNTIYF. The CDR3 nucleotides are TGTGCCAGCAGTTATTCTGTCGGGGGTCCAGGAAACACCATATATTTT.

The chain carries TRBV11-2 and TRBJ1-5; 7 bases agree with TRBD1. With V trimmed by 5 bases and J by 2 bases, 6 bases remained unmatched. Germline CDR1 reads SGHAT; CDR2 reads FQNNGV. The CDR3 is 15 amino acids. The DNA of the CDR3 is TGTGCCAGCAGCATGAACAGGGGTGGCAATCAGCCCCAGCATTTT. It yields the protein CASSMNRGGNQPQHF.

The J gene is TRBJ1-3, the V gene TRBV18; 10 nucleotides match TRBD1. The CDR3 length is 16 residues. From germline, CDR1 is KGHSH and CDR2 LQKENI. V lost 2 bases and J lost 0; bases outside the gene matches: 1. The DNA for the CDR3 is TGTGCCAGCTCACCAGGGACAGGGGACTCTGGAAACACCATATATTTT. It yields the protein CASSPGTGDSGNTIYF.

The chain is built from TRBV14 and TRBJ2-2; no definite D call. Germline V gene lookup returns CDR1 SGHDN and CDR2 FVKESK. The V gene lost 4 bases and the J gene lost 2 bases, with 8 bases spanning the gap. This CDR3 has 14 residues. For the CDR3, the DNA is TGTGCCAGCAGCCCGCCCGCTAACACCGGGGAGCTGTTTTTT. This encodes CASSPPANTGELFF.

The V and J genes are TRBV30 and TRBJ2-3, with D unclear. In germline, CDR1 is GTSNPN, CDR2 SVGIG (reference sequence). Trimming cost V 0 bases and J 4 bases, with 8 bases left between them. The length of the CDR3 is 13 residues. CDR3: CAWSVVGADTQYF. As DNA, the CDR3 is TGTGCCTGGAGTGTCGTTGGGGCAGATACGCAGTATTTT.

This chain connects TRBV2 to TRBJ2-7; the match to TRBD1 covers 12 bases. V was pared by 4 bases and J by 7 bases, with 5 bases of the junction left unmatched. The CDR3 consists of 14 residues. The germline CDR1 and CDR2 sequences are SNHLY and FYNNEI. The CDR3: CASSGGQGAREQYF. The DNA of the CDR3 is TGTGCCAGCAGTGGGGGACAGGGGGCGCGGGAGCAGTACTTC.

The chain uses TRBV4-1 and TRBJ1-5; unclear D gene. Germline lookup yields CDR1 MGHRA and CDR2 YSYEKL. CDR3 length: 17 residues. V gave up 1 base and J gave up 0 bases, with 13 bases separating them. The CDR3 sequence is CASSQVRARGSNQPQHF. The CDR3 region has the DNA TGCGCCAGCAGCCAAGTACGTGCTCGTGGTAGCAATCAGCCCCAGCATTTT.

V gene TRBV29-1 combines with J gene TRBJ2-1; TRBD2 matches 13 bases. The CDR3 consists of 14 residues. Per the germline V gene, CDR1 is SQVTM and CDR2 is ANQGSEA. The V segment lost 4 bases and the J segment 6 bases; nucleotides outside the gene matches: 3. Here the CDR3 reads CSVGGTSGINEQFF. The CDR3 DNA reads as TGCAGCGTTGGGGGGACTAGCGGGATCAATGAGCAGTTCTTC.

The chain links TRBV5-1 to TRBJ2-4; 14 bases fit TRBD2. Germline V gives CDR1 SGHRS, CDR2 YFSETQ. Trimming took 3 bases from V and 11 from J; bases not matched to a gene: 4. CDR3 length: 14 amino acids. CDR3 sequence (DNA): TGCGCCAGCAGCTCGGGACTAGCGGGAGAGGTTCAGTACTTC. This translates into CASSSGLAGEVQYF. Full variable domain (missing parts from reference TRBV5-1 and TRBJ2-4): KAGVTQTPRYLIKTRGQQVTLSCSPISGHRSVSWYQQTPGQGLQFLFEYFSETQRNKGNFPGRFSGRQFSNSRSEMNVSTLELGDSALYLCASSSGLAGEVQYFGAGTRLSVL.

The chain combines TRBV6-5 with TRBJ2-6, with D perhaps TRBD1 (6 bases). V was shortened by 6 bases and J by 2 bases, with 11 bases between the two germline ends. The germline CDR1 and CDR2 sequences are MNHEY and SVGAGI. The CDR3 contains 15 residues. This chain's CDR3 is CASSVGGAGANVLTF. As DNA, the CDR3 is TGTGCCAGCAGCGTAGGGGGTGCTGGGGCCAACGTCCTGACTTTC.

The rearrangement links TRBV28 to TRBJ2-1; D is possibly TRBD1 (6 bases). CDR1 is MDHEN and CDR2 is SYDVKM in the germline V gene. CDR3 length: 13 residues. V lost 5 bases, J lost 7 bases, and 12 bases lay in between. For the CDR3, the DNA is TGTGCCAGCAGTACAAGGGACAATAATGAGCAGTTCTTC. Translated: CASSTRDNNEQFF.

The rearrangement uses TRBV11-3 and TRBJ2-1, with 9 bases matching TRBD2. This CDR3 spans 15 amino acids. Germline CDR1 SGHNT, CDR2 YENEEA. Unmatched junction bases numbered 3, after V lost 1 base and J lost 5 bases. The CDR3 sequence is CASSLGLAVNNEQFF. In nucleotides, the CDR3 is TGTGCCAGCAGCTTAGGACTAGCGGTAAACAATGAGCAGTTCTTC.

The chain carries TRBV19 and TRBJ2-1; TRBD2 is a possible D gene (6 bases). CDR1 is LNHDA and CDR2 is SQIVND in the germline V gene (reference sequence). This CDR3 is built from 14 residues. V gave up 7 bases and J gave up 8 bases, with 18 bases separating them. CDR3 region: CASTKGLTMDEQFF. In nucleotides, the CDR3 is TGTGCCAGTACTAAGGGACTCACGATGGATGAGCAGTTCTTC.

The genes are TRBV5-1 and TRBJ2-1, with D possibly TRBD1 on 6 matching bases. The CDR3 is 13 residues long. CDR1 and CDR2 from the germline V gene are SGHRS and YFSETQ. Trimming pared 2 bases from V and 7 bases from J, leaving 10 bases between. The CDR3 reads CASSFDRPNEQFF. The CDR3 bases are TGCGCCAGCAGCTTTGACAGGCCTAATGAGCAGTTCTTC.

The chain links TRBV2 to TRBJ1-5; tentatively, D is TRBD1 (6 bases). The V gene's germline CDR1 is SNHLY and CDR2 FYNNEI. V was trimmed by 4 bases and J by 4 bases, leaving 8 bases between them. This CDR3 contains 13 residues. The CDR3 nucleotides read TGTGCCAGCAGTGCAGGGGTAAATCAGCCCCAGCATTTT. It yields the protein CASSAGVNQPQHF.

J is TRBJ2-7 and V is TRBV29-1; D possibly uses TRBD1 or TRBD2 (5 bases each). V lost 6 bases to trimming and J lost 2 bases, with 11 bases between them. Germline CDR1 reads SQVTM; CDR2 reads ANQGSEA. This CDR3 comprises 12 residues. The CDR3: CSVARDPYEQYF. The CDR3 coding sequence is TGCAGCGTGGCCCGGGACCCCTACGAGCAGTACTTC.

This chain connects TRBV27 to TRBJ1-2; no clear D gene. Germline CDR1 MNHEY, CDR2 SMNVEV (reference sequence). The CDR3 loop spans 14 amino acids. V lost 5 bases and J 4 bases, leaving 14 bases between the germline ends. The CDR3 coding sequence is TGTGCCAGCAGTACAAGTCCCACCACCTATGGCTACACCTTC. This gives the protein CASSTSPTTYGYTF.

The gene calls are TRBV5-1 and TRBJ2-7, with D perhaps matching TRBD1 or TRBD2 (6 bases each). Trimming stripped 4 bases from V and 6 bases from J, with 14 bases between. The germline gives CDR1 SGHRS, CDR2 YFSETQ. This CDR3 has 13 residues. The CDR3 DNA sequence: TGCGCCAGCAGCGGAGGGCCAGGGGTCGAGCAGTACTTC. Its translation is CASSGGPGVEQYF.

This chain uses TRBV12-3 or TRBV12-4 with TRBJ2-1; TRBD2 matches at 8 bases. The CDR3 totals 11 residues. V dropped 6 bases and J dropped 12; count of bases not matched to a gene: 4. CDR3: CASRERETQFF. In DNA form, the CDR3 reads TGTGCCAGCAGAGAGCGGGAGACGCAGTTCTTC.

J is TRBJ1-1 and V is TRBV5-8; D unclear. Germline CDR1 reads SGHTS; CDR2 reads YDEGEE. Trimming cost V 4 bases and J 5 bases, with 15 bases left between them. The CDR3 has 14 amino acids. Here the CDR3 DNA reads TGTGCCAGCAGCGCCGAATTTCTCGCGACTGAAGCTTTCTTT. As protein: CASSAEFLATEAFF. Full variable domain (outside the CDR3, taken from reference TRBV5-8 and TRBJ1-1): EAGVTQSPTHLIKTRGQQATLRCSPISGHTSVYWYQQALGLGLQFLLWYDEGEERNRGNFPPRFSGRQFPNYSSELNVNALELEDSALYLCASSAEFLATEAFFGQGTRLTVV.

This chain connects TRBV5-8 to TRBJ2-3; the D is unclear. CDR1 SGHTS and CDR2 YDEGEE come from the germline V gene. The CDR3 covers 13 residues. Trimming removed 0 bases from V and 1 base from J, with 3 bases in between. The CDR3 DNA is TGTGCCAGCAGCTTGGCCGGCACAGATACGCAGTATTTT. It codes for CASSLAGTDTQYF. Together with reference TRBV5-8 and TRBJ2-3, the CDR3 gives the full variable domain: EAGVTQSPTHLIKTRGQQATLRCSPISGHTSVYWYQQALGLGLQFLLWYDEGEERNRGNFPPRFSGRQFPNYSSELNVNALELEDSALYLCASSLAGTDTQYFGPGTRLTVL.

This chain links TRBV4-1 with TRBJ2-3, with TRBD2 identical over 14 bases. The CDR3 is made up of 19 amino acids. CDR1 is MGHRA, CDR2 YSYEKL, per germline. Trimming removed 3 bases from V and 6 bases from J; junction bases left unmatched: 14. In DNA form, the CDR3 reads TGCGCCAGCAGCCAGAGGACTAGCGGGAGGCTACTCCTCCAGGATACGCAGTATTTT. Its translation: CASSQRTSGRLLLQDTQYF.

CDR3: CASSLRAGYSPLHF. The CDR3 DNA reads as TGTGCCAGCAGCTTAAGGGCAGGCTATTCACCCCTCCACTTT. This chain connects TRBV5-6 to TRBJ1-6; D is unclear. The germline CDR1 and CDR2 sequences are SGHDT and YYEEEE. The V end lost 2 bases, the J end lost 8 bases, and 11 bases lay between the germline ends. This CDR3 has 14 amino acids. The full variable domain, in which reference TRBV5-6 and TRBJ1-6 provide the parts outside the CDR3, is DAGVTQSPTHLIKTRGQQVTLRCSPKSGHDTVSWYQQALGQGPQFIFQYYEEEERQRGNFPDRFSGHQFPNYSSELNVNALLLGDSALYLCASSLRAGYSPLHFGNGTRLTVT.

The rearrangement uses TRBV2 and TRBJ1-5; D possibly corresponds to TRBD1 (6 bases). Trimming left V 3 bases short and J 2 bases short, with 8 bases between. Germline loops: CDR1 SNHLY, CDR2 FYNNEI. The CDR3 is 14 residues long. The CDR3 loop reads CASSETGRNQPQHF. CDR3 coding DNA: TGTGCCAGCAGTGAGACAGGTCGCAATCAGCCCCAGCATTTT.

This clone was seen just once. The chain carries TRBV7-6 and TRBJ2-7, with unresolved D. Germline CDR1 SGHVS, CDR2 FNYEAQ. Trimming removed 5 bases at V and 8 bases at J, with 16 bases between. The CDR3 is made up of 13 amino acids. Written as DNA, the CDR3 is TGTGCCAGCAGCGCAGAGAACCGTGACAAGCAGTACTTC. It is translated as CASSAENRDKQYF.